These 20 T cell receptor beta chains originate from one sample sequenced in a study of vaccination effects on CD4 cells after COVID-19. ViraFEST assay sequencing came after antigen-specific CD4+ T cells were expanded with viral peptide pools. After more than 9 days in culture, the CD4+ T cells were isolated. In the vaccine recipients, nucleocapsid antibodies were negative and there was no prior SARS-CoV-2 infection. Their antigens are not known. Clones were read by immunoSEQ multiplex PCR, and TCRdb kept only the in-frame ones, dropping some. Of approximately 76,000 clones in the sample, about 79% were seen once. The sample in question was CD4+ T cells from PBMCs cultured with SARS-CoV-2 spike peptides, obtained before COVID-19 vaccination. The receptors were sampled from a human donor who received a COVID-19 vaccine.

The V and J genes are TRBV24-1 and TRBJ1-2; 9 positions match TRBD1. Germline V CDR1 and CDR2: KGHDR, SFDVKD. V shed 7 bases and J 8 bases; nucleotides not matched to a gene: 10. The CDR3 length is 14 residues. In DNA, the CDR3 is TGTGCCACCAGCCCCGCGACAGGGGGATTAGGCTACACCTTC. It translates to CATSPATGGLGYTF.

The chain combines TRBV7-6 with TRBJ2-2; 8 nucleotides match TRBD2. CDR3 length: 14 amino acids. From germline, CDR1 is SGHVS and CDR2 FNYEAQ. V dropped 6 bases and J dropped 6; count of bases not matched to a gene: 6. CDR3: CASRPGGEAGELFF. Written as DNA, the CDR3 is TGTGCCAGCAGACCGGGGGGGGAGGCCGGGGAGCTGTTTTTT.

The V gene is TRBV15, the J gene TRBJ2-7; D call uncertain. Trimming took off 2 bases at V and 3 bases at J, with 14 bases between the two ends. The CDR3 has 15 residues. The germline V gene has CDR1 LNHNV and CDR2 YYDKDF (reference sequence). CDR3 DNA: TGTGCCACCAGCAGACCTGGGGTTTGGTACTACGAGCAGTACGTC. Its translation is CATSRPGVWYYEQYV.

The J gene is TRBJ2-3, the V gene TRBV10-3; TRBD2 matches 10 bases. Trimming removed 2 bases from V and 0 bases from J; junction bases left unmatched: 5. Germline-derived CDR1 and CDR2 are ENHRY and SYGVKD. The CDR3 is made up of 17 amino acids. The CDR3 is CAISEGLAVLSTDTQYF. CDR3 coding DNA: TGTGCCATCAGTGAGGGACTAGCGGTACTTAGCACAGATACGCAGTATTTT.

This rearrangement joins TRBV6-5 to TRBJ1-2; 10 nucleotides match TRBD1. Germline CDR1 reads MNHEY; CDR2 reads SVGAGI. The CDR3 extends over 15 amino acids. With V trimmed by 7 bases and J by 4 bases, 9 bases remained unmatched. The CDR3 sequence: CASTDRGQSGYGYTF. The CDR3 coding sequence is TGTGCCAGCACAGACAGGGGGCAAAGCGGCTATGGCTACACCTTC.

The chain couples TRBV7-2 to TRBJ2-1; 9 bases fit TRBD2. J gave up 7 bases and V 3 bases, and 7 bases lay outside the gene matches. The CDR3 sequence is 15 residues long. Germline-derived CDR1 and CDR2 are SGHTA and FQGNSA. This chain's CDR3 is CASSFWRGGQNEQFF. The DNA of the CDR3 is TGTGCCAGCAGCTTCTGGCGGGGGGGCCAAAATGAGCAGTTCTTC.

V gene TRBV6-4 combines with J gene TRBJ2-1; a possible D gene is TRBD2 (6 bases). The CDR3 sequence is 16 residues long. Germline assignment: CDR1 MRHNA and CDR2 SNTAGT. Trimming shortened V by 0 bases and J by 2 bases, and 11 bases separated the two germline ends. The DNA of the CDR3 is TGTGCCAGCAGTGACTCGGGCGGGGAACCCTACAATGAGCAGTTCTTC. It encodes CASSDSGGEPYNEQFF.

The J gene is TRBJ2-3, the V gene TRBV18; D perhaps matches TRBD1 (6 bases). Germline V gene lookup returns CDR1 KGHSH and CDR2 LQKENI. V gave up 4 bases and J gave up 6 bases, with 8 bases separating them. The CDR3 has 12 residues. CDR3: CASSLQGDTQYF. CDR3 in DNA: TGTGCCAGCTCACTTCAGGGGGATACGCAGTATTTT.

CDR3 region: CASSAESSYNSPLHF. Written as DNA, the CDR3 is TGTGCCAGCAGCGCAGAGAGCTCCTATAATTCACCCCTCCACTTT. This chain connects TRBV25-1 to TRBJ1-6, with D uncertain. Germline-derived CDR1 and CDR2 are MGHDK and SYGVNS. This CDR3 has 15 amino acids. Trimming left V 6 bases short and J 0 bases short, with 9 bases between. The whole variable domain, filled in from reference TRBV25-1 and TRBJ1-6, reads EADIYQTPRYLVIGTGKKITLECSQTMGHDKMYWYQQDPGMELHLIHYSYGVNSTEKGDLSSESTVSRIRTEHFPLTLESARPSHTSQYLCASSAESSYNSPLHFGNGTRLTVT.

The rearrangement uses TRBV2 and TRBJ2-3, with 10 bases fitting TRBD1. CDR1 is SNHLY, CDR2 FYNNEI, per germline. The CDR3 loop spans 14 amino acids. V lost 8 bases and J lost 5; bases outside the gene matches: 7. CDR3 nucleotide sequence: TGTGCCAGCGGTCGACAGGGGGCTAAAGATACGCAGTATTTT. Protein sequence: CASGRQGAKDTQYF.

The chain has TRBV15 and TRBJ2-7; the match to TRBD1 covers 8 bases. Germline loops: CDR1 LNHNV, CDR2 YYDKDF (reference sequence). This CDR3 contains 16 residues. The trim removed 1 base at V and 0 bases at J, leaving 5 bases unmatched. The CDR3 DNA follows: TGTGCCACCAGCAGAGTCAGACAGGGGAGCTCCTACGAGCAGTACGTC. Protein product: CATSRVRQGSSYEQYV.

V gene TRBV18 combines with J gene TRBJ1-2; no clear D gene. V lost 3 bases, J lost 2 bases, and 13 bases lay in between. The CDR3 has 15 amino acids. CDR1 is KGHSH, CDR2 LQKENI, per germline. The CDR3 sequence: CASSPESSPNYGYTF. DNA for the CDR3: TGTGCCAGCTCACCGGAAAGCTCTCCCAACTATGGCTACACCTTC.

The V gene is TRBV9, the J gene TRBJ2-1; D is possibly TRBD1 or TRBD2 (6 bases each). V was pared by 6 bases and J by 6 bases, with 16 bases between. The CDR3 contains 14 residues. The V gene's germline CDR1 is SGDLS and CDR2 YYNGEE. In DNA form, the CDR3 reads TGTGCCAGCACCCGGGGGCAACTGGGCAATGAGCAGTTCTTC. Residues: CASTRGQLGNEQFF.

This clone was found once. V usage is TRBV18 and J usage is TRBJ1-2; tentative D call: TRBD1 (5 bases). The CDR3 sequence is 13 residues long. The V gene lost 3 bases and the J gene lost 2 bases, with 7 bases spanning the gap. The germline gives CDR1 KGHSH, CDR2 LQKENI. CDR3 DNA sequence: TGTGCCAGCTCACCGGGGGAAAACTATGGCTACACCTTC. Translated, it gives CASSPGENYGYTF. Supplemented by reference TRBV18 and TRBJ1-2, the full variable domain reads NAGVMQNPRHLVRRRGQEARLRCSPMKGHSHVYWYRQLPEEGLKFMVYLQKENIIDESGMPKERFSAEFPKEGPSILRIQQVVRGDSAAYFCASSPGENYGYTFGSGTRLTVV.

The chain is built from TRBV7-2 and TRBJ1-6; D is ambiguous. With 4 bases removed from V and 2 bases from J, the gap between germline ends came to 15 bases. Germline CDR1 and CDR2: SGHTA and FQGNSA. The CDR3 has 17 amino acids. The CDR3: CASSSVGVGPYNSPLHF. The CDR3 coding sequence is TGTGCCAGCAGCTCAGTAGGCGTAGGACCCTATAATTCACCCCTCCACTTT.

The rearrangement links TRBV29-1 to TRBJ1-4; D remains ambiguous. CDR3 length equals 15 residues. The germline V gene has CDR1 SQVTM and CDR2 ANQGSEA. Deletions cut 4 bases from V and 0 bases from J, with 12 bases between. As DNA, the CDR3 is TGCAGCGTTGTTGGGTGGGATGCAACTAATGAAAAACTGTTTTTT. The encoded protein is CSVVGWDATNEKLFF.

This CDR3 is CATGNRESGSYGYTF. Written as DNA, the CDR3 is TGTGCCACAGGAAACAGGGAATCGGGGAGCTATGGCTACACCTTC. The J gene is TRBJ1-2, the V gene TRBV10-3, with D possibly TRBD1 on 6 matching bases. V lost 10 bases to trimming and J lost 4 bases, with 22 bases between them. This CDR3 region has 15 residues. Germline V lookup: CDR1 ENHRY, CDR2 SYGVKD.

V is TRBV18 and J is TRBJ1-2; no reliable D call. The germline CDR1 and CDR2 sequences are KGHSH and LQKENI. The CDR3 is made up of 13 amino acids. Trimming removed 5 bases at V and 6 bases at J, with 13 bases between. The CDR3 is CASSSGVIDGYTF. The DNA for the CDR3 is TGTGCCAGCTCATCTGGGGTCATAGATGGCTACACCTTC.

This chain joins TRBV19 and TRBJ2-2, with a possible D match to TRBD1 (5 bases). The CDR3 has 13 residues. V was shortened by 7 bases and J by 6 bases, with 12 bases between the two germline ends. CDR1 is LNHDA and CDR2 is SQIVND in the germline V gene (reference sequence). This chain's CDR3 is CASTSRVPGELFF. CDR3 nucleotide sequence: TGTGCCAGTACTTCCAGGGTTCCCGGGGAGCTGTTTTTT.

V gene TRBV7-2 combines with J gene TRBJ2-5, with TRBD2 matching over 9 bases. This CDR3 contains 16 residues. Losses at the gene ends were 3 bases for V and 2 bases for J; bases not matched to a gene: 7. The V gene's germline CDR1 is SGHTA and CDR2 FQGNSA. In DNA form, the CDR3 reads TGTGCCAGCAGCTTTTCCCTTGCGGGGGGGCAAGAGACCCAGTACTTC. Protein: CASSFSLAGGQETQYF.